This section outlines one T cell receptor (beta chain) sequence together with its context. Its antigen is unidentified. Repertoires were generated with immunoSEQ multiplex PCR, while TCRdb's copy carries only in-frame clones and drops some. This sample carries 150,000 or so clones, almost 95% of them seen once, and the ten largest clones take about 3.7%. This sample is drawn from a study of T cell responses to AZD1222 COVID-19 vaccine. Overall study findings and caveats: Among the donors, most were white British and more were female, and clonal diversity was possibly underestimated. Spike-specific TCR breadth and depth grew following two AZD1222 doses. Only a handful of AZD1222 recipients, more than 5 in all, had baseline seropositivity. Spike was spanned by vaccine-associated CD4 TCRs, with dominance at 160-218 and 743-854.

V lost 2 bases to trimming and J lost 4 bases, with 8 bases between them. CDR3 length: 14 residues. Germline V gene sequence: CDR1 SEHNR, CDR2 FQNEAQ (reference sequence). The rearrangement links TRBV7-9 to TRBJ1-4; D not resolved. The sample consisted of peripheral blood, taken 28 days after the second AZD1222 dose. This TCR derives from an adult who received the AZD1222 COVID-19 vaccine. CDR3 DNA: TGTGCCAGCAGCTTAAGCCTAGGTAATGAAAAACTGTTTTTT. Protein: CASSLSLGNEKLFF. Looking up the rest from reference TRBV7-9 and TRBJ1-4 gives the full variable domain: DTGVSQNPRHKITKRGQNVTFRCDPISEHNRLYWYRQTLGQGPEFLTYFQNEAQLEKSRLLSDRFSAERPKGSFSTLEIQRTEQGDSAMYLCASSLSLGNEKLFFGSGTQLSVL.